This TCR beta chain was captured in a study of T cell responses to AZD1222 COVID-19 vaccine. Assay used: immunoSEQ multiplex PCR; TCRdb lists only in-frame clones, some missing. The sample has 100,000 to 150,000 clones, roughly 92% seen once. The CDR3 has 15 residues. V was shortened by 3 bases and J by 2 bases, with 11 bases between the two germline ends. Germline CDR1 is LNHDA and CDR2 is SQIVND (reference sequence). This sequence joins TRBV19 and TRBJ1-5; maybe TRBD1 (5 bases). The material was peripheral blood, obtained 28 days after the second AZD1222 dose. This clonotype was obtained from an adult who received the AZD1222 COVID-19 vaccine. The CDR3 coding sequence is TGTGCCAGTAGTATTGGGGTGGGGGGCAATCAGCCCCAGCATTTT. It is translated as CASSIGVGGNQPQHF.